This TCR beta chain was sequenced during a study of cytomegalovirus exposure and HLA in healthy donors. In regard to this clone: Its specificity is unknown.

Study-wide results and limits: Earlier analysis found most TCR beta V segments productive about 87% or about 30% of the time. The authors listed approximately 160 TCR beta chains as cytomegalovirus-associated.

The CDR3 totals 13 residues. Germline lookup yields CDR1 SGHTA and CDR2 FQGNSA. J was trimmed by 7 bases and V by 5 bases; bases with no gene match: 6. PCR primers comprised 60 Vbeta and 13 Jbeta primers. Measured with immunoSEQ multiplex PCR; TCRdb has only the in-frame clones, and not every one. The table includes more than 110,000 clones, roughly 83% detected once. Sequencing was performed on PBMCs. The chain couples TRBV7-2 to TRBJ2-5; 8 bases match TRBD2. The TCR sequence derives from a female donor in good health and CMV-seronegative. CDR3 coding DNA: TGTGCCAGCAGCCTAGGGACTAGTGGGACCCAGTACTTC. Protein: CASSLGTSGTQYF.